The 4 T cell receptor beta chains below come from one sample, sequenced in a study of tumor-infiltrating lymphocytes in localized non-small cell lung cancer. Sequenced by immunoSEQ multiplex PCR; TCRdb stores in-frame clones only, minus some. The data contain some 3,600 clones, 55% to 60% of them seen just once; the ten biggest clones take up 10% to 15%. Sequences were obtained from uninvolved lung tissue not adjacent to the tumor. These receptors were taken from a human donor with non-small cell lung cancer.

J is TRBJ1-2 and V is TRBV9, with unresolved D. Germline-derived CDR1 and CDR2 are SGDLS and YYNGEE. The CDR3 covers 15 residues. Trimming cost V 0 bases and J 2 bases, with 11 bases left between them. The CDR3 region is CASSVDHNLNYGYTF. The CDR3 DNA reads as TGTGCCAGCAGCGTAGACCACAACCTAAACTATGGCTACACCTTC.

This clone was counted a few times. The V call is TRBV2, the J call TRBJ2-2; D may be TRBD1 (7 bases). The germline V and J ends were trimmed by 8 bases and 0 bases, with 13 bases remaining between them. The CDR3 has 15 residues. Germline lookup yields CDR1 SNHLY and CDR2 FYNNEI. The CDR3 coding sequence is TGTGCCAGCGTGGAGGGACAGACGAACACCGGGGAGCTGTTTTTT. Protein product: CASVEGQTNTGELFF.

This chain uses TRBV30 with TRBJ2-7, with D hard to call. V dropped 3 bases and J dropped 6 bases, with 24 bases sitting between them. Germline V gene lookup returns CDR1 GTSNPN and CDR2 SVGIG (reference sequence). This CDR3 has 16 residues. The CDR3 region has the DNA TGTGCCTGGAGCATCGGTAATTTGCCCCCGCCTGGCGAGCAGTACTTC. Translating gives CAWSIGNLPPPGEQYF.

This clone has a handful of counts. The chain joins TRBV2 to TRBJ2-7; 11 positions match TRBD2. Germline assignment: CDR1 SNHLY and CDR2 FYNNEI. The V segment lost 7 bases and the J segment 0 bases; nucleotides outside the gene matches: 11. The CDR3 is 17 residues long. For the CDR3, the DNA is TGTGCCAGCATTCCCGGTCTAGCGGGGGGAAGCTCCTACGAGCAGTACTTC. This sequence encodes CASIPGLAGGSSYEQYF.